The rows below give T cell receptor beta chains drawn from one sample of a study of blood T cell repertoires in COVID-19. Assay used: immunoSEQ multiplex PCR; TCRdb lists only in-frame clones, some missing. The table includes more than 250,000 clones, around 85% detected once. Sequenced sample: PBMCs or T cells enriched from blood (not recorded which). Every receptor here comes from a man under 40 who had recovered from COVID-19. Both conserved end residues are part of each CDR3. The D gene is left open where the match is weak. Expanded clones are given a class, and other clones once, few, many or no size at all.

TRBV7-9	16	once	TRBD1	TRBJ1-4	CASSPGQGTTNEKLFF	TGTGCCAGCAGCCCAGGACAGGGTACAACTAATGAAAAACTGTTTTTT
TRBV5-6	13	-	-	TRBJ1-3	CASSSRVGNTIYF	TGTGCCAGCAGCTCCAGGGTTGGAAACACCATATATTTT
TRBV2	14	-	-	TRBJ2-2	CASRGGANTGELFF	TGTGCCAGCAGAGGGGGAGCGAACACCGGGGAGCTGTTTTTT
TRBV18	16	-	TRBD1	TRBJ1-3	CASSRDRGVTGNTIYF	TGTGCCAGCTCACGTGACAGGGGAGTTACTGGAAACACCATATATTTT
TRBV15	16	-	TRBD2	TRBJ2-1	CATSRGDSGGYNEQFF	TGTGCCACCAGCAGAGGGGATAGCGGGGGATACAATGAGCAGTTCTTC
TRBV4-3	21	few	TRBD2	TRBJ2-6	CASSQGVGTSGPSSGANVLTF	TGCGCCAGCAGCCAAGGAGTCGGGACTAGCGGTCCGAGCTCTGGGGCCAACGTCCTGACTTTC
TRBV7-9	14	-	TRBD1	TRBJ1-5	CASSLAGGGGPQHF	TGTGCCAGCAGCTTAGCAGGGGGCGGAGGGCCCCAGCATTTT
TRBV5-5	13	once	-	TRBJ2-7	CASSLEAFGEQYF	TGTGCCAGCAGCTTGGAAGCGTTCGGCGAGCAGTACTTC
TRBV6-4	15	-	-	TRBJ1-2	CASSDSRQSSYGYTF	TGTGCCAGCAGTGACTCGAGGCAGTCTAGCTATGGCTACACCTTC
TRBV19	18	-	TRBD1	TRBJ1-5	CASSSGWRGRRSNQPQHF	TGTGCCAGTAGTAGTGGTTGGAGGGGGCGAAGAAGCAATCAGCCCCAGCATTTT
TRBV30	16	-	TRBD1	TRBJ1-6	CAWSVLPGQGYSPLHF	TGTGCCTGGAGTGTACTCCCGGGACAGGGTTACTCCCCCCTCCACTTT
TRBV19	17	-	TRBD1	TRBJ2-7	CASSAKPGTGVTYEQYF	TGTGCCAGTAGTGCCAAACCCGGGACAGGGGTCACCTACGAGCAGTACTTC
TRBV5-5	13	-	TRBD1	TRBJ1-2	CASSSRYGQDGTF	TGTGCCAGCAGCTCGCGATATGGACAGGACGGCACCTTC
TRBV7-9	15	-	-	TRBJ1-2	CASSASGLAGYGYTF	TGTGCCAGCAGCGCCTCGGGCCTAGCTGGCTATGGCTACACCTTC
TRBV7-2	17	-	TRBD1	TRBJ1-4	CASSFPQGARRQEKLFF	TGTGCCAGCAGCTTTCCCCAGGGGGCGCGTCGCCAAGAAAAACTGTTTTTT
TRBV7-2	19	-	TRBD1	TRBJ1-2	CASSLTATGQGRIGYGYTF	TGTGCCAGCAGCTTAACGGCTACGGGACAGGGGAGAATTGGCTATGGCTACACCTTC
TRBV5-8	15	-	-	TRBJ1-2	CASSQTGTANYGYTF	TGTGCCAGCAGCCAAACCGGCACAGCCAACTATGGCTACACCTTC
TRBV5-1	14	-	TRBD1	TRBJ1-2	CASSLHDRVGGYTF	TGCGCCAGCAGCCTACACGACAGGGTCGGTGGCTACACCTTC
TRBV10-2	21	-	TRBD1	TRBJ1-4	CASRTYGQGETINTAGEKLFF	TGCGCCAGCAGAACCTACGGACAGGGGGAGACAATCAACACGGCGGGAGAAAAACTGTTTTTT
TRBV5-4	13	-	-	TRBJ2-7	CASGATERYEQYF	TGTGCCAGCGGGGCCACGGAGAGGTACGAGCAGTACTTC
TRBV7-3	17	once	TRBD1	TRBJ2-3	CASSFKGQGVYTDTQYF	TGTGCCAGCAGCTTCAAGGGACAGGGGGTTTACACAGATACGCAGTATTTT
TRBV5-1	14	-	-	TRBJ2-3	CASSSLFSTDTQYF	TGCGCCAGCAGCTCACTATTTTCCACAGATACGCAGTATTTT
TRBV11-3	15	-	TRBD2	TRBJ2-3	CASSSGLAGLDTQYF	TGTGCCAGCAGCTCCGGACTAGCGGGGCTCGATACGCAGTATTTT
TRBV5-5	16	few	-	TRBJ1-1	CASSLAAHPGGTEAFF	TGTGCCAGCAGCTTGGCCGCGCACCCAGGAGGCACTGAAGCTTTCTTT
TRBV13	15	-	-	TRBJ2-5	CASSLGRPGGGTQYF	TGTGCCAGCAGCTTAGGCCGTCCAGGAGGAGGCACCCAGTACTTC
TRBV18	11	-	-	TRBJ1-1	CASSGNTEAFF	TGTGCCAGCTCCGGGAACACTGAAGCTTTCTTT
TRBV20-1	10	-	-	TRBJ1-1	CASEGTEAFF	TGTGCATCTGAGGGCACTGAAGCTTTCTTT
TRBV5-1	15	-	TRBD1	TRBJ2-1	CASSSNGQGANEQFF	TGCGCCAGCAGCTCGAACGGACAGGGGGCGAATGAGCAGTTCTTC
TRBV9	15	-	-	TRBJ2-5	CASSVEVGRGETQYF	TGTGCCAGCAGCGTAGAAGTGGGACGGGGGGAGACCCAGTACTTC
TRBV11-2	13	-	-	TRBJ1-5	CASSSQTRQPQHF	TGTGCCAGCAGCTCCCAAACTCGACAGCCCCAGCATTTT
TRBV7-2	17	-	-	TRBJ2-1	CASSLGGFRGVYNEQFF	TGTGCCAGCAGCTTAGGTGGGTTCCGGGGTGTCTACAATGAGCAGTTCTTC